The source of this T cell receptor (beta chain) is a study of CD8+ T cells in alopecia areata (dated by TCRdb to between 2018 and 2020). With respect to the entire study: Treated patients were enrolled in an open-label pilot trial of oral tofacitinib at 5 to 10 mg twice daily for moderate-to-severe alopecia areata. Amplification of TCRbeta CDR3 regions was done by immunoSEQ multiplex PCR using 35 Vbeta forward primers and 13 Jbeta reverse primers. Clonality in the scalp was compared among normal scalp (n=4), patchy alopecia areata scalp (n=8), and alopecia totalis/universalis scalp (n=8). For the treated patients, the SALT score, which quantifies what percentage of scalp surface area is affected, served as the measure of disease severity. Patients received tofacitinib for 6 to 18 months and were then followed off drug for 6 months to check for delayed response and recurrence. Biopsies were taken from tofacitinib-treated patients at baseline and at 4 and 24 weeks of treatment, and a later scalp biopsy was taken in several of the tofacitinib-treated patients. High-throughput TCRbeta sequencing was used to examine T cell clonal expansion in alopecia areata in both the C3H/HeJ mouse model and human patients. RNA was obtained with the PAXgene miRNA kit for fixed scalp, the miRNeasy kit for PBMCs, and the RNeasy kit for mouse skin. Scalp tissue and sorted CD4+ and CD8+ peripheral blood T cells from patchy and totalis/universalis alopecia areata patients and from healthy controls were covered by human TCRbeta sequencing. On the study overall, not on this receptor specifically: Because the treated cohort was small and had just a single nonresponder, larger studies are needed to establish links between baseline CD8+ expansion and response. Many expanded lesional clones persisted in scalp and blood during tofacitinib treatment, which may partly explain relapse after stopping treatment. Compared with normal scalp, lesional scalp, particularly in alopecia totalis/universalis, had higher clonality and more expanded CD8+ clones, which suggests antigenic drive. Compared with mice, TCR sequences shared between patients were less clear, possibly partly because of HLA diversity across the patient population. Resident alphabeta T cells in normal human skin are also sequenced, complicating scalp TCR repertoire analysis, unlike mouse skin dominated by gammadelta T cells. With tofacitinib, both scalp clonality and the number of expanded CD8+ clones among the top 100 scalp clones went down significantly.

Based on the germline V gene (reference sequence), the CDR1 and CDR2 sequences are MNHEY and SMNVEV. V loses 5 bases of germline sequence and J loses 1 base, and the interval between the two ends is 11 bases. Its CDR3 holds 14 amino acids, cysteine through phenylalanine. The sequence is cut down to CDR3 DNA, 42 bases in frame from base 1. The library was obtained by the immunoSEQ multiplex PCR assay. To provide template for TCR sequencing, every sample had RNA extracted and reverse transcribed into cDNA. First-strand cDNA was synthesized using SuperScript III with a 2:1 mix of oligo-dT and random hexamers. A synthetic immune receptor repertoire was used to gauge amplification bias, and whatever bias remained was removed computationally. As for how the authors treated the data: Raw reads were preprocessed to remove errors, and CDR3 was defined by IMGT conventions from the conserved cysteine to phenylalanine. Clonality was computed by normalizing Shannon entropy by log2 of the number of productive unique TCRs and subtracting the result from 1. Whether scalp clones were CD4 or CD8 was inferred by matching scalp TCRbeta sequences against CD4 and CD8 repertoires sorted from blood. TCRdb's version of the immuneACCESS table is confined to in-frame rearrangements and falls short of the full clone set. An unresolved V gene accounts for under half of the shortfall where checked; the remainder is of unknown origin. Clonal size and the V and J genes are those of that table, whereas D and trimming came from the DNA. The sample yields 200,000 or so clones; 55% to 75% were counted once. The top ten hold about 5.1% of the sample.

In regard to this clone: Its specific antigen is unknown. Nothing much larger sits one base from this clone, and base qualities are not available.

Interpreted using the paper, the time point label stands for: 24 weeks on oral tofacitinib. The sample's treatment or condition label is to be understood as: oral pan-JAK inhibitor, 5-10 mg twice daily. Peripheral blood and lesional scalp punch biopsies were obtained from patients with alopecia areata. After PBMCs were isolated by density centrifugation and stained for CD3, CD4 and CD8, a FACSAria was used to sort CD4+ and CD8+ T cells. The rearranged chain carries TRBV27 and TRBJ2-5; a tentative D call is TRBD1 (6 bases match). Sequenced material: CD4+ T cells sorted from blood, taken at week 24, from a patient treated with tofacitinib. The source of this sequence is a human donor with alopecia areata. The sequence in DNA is TGTGCCAGCAGTGGGGGCAGGGCCCAAGAGACCCAGTACTTC. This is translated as CASSGGRAQETQYF.